This T cell receptor (beta chain) was recovered during a study of shared clonotypes between healthy human individuals. The deep-level immunoSEQ assay was used. Across several immunoSEQ plates, the genomic DNA of each subset was split evenly. The table came from immunoSEQ multiplex PCR; TCRdb's copy has only in-frame clones and leaves some out. Counted here are around 2,000,000 clones, about 92% occurring once; the ten biggest clones make up around 1.7%. Study-wide findings and caveats: The study generally estimated greater richness for naive than memory subsets. An expected dependence of interdonor clonotype sharing on sequencing depth was noted.

CD45RO-negative, CCR7-selected cells formed the naive CD8 fraction, which excluded terminally differentiated effector memory CD45RA+ cells. CDR1 SGDLS and CDR2 YYNGEE come from the germline V gene. CDR3 length: 19 amino acids. The junction had 15 bases not matched to a gene; V was cut back by 3 bases and J by 3 bases. Concerning this clone: Its target is not known.

The clonotype originates from a man aged 18 to 29 in good health. Some clones in this sample may be carry-over from other donors' samples. The sequenced sample consisted of naive CD8+ T cells from PBMCs. The chain has TRBV9 and TRBJ2-2; TRBD2 aligns across 9 bases. The CDR3 region has the DNA TGTGCCAGCAGCGGGATCGAGAATCTCGGGACTAGCCACACCGGGGAGCTGTTTTTT. Its translation is CASSGIENLGTSHTGELFF. Using reference TRBV9 and TRBJ2-2 for the parts outside the CDR3, the full variable domain is DSGVTQTPKHLITATGQRVTLRCSPRSGDLSVYWYQQSLDQGLQFLIQYYNGEERAKGNILERFSAQQFPDLHSELNLSSLELGDSALYFCASSGIENLGTSHTGELFFGEGSRLTVL.